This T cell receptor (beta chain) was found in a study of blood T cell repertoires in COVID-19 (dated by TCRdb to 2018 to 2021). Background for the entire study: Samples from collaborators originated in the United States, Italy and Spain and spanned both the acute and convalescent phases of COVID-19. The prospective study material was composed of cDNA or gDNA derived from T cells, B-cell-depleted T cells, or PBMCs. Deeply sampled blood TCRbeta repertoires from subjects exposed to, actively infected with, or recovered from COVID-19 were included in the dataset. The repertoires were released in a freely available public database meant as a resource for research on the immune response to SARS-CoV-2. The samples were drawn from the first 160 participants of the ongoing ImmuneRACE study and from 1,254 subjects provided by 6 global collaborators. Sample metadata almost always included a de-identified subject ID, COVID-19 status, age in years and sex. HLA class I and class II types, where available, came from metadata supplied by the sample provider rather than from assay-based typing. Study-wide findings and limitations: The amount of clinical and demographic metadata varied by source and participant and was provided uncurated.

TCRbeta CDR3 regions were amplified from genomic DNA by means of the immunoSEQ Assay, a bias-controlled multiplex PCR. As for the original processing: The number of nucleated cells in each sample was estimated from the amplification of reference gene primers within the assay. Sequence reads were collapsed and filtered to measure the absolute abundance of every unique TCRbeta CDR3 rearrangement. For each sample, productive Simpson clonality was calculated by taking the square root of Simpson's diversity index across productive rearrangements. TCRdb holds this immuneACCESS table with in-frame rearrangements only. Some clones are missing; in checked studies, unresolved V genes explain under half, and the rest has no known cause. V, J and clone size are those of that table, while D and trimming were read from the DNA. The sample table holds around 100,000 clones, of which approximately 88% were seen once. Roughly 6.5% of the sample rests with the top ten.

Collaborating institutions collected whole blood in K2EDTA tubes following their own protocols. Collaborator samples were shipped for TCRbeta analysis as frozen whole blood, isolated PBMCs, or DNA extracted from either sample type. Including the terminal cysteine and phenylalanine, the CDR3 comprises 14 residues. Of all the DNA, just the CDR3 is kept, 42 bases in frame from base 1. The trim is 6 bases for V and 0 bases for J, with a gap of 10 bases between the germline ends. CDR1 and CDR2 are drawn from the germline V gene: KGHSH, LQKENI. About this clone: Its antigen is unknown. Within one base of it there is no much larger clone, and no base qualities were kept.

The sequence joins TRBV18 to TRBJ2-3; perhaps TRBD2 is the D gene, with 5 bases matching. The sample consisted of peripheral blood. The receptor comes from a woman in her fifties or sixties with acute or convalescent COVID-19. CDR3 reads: CASSPPGSTDTQYF. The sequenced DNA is TGTGCCAGCTCGCCTCCGGGGAGCACAGATACGCAGTATTTT.